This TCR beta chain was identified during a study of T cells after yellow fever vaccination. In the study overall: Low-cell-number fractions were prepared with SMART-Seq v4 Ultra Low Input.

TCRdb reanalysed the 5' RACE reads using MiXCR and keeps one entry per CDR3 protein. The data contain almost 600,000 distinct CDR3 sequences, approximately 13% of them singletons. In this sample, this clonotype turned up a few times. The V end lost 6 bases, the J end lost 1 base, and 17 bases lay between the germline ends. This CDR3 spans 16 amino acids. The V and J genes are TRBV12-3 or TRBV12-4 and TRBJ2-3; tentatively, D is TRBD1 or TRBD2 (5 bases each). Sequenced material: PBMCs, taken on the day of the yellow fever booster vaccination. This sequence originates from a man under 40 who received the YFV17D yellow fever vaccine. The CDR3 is CASSPTGASRTDTQYF. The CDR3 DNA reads TGTGCCAGCAGCCCCACCGGGGCCTCCCGCACAGATACGCAGTATTTT.